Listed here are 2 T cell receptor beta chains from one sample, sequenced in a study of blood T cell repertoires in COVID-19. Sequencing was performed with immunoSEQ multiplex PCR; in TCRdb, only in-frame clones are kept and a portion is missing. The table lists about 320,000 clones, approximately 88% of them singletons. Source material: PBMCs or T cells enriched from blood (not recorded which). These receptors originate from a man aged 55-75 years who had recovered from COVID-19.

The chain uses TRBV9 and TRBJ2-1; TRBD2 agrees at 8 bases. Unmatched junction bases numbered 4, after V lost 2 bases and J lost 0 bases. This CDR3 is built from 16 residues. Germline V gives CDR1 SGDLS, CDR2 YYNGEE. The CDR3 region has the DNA TGTGCCAGCAGCGTGGGGAGCGGGAGCTCCTACAATGAGCAGTTCTTC. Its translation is CASSVGSGSSYNEQFF.

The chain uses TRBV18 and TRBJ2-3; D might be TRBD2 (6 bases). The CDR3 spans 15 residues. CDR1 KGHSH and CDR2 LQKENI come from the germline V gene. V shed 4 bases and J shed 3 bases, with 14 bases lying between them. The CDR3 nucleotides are TGTGCCAGCTCACTGGGGGAGGCCTGGACAGATACGCAGTATTTT. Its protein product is CASSLGEAWTDTQYF.